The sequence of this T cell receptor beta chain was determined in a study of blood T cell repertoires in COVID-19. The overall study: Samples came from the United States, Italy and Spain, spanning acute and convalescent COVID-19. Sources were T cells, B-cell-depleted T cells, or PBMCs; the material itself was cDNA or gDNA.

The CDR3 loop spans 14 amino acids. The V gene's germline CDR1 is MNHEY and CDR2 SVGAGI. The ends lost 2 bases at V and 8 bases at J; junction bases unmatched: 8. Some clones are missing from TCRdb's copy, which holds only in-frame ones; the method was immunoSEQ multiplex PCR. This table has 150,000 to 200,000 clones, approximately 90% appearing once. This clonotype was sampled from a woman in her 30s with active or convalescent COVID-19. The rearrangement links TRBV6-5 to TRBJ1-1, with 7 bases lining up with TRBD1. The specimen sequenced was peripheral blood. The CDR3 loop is CASSYQDRAGEAFF. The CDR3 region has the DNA TGTGCCAGCAGTTACCAAGACAGGGCTGGGGAAGCTTTCTTT.